A selection of T cell receptor beta chains follows, all from one sample in a study of T cells after posttransplantation cyclophosphamide. Libraries were prepared by immunoSEQ multiplex PCR; TCRdb keeps only in-frame clonotypes and omits some of them. The table lists around 14,000 clones, roughly 80% of them singletons. The sample was memory CD4+ T cells sorted from PBMCs. The receptors here all came from a man aged 50-59 years. CDR3s include the opening cysteine and the closing phenylalanine or tryptophan. D genes are given only for firm matches. A row's size may be missing; if present it is once, few, many or a size class.

d_gene,j_gene,abundance,v_gene,CDR3nt,CDR3aa
-,TRBJ1-1,few,TRBV9,TGTGCCAGCAGCGTAGTTGGACAGAACACTGAAGCTTTCTTT,CASSVVGQNTEAFF
TRBD1,TRBJ1-5,-,TRBV7-2,TGTGCCAGCACCGGGGACAGGGGGAGCAATCAGCCCCAGCATTTT,CASTGDRGSNQPQHF
TRBD1,TRBJ1-1,once,TRBV11-2,TGTGCCAGCAGGACAGGGGGAGAAGCTTTCTTT,CASRTGGEAFF
TRBD2,TRBJ2-1,-,TRBV13,TGTGCCAGCAGCCCCGGACTAGCGGGGGGACCTGCCAGCTCCTACAATGAGCAGTTCTTC,CASSPGLAGGPASSYNEQFF
-,TRBJ2-3,-,TRBV29-1,TGCAGCGTTGAAAAAGCGATAACAGATACGCAGTATTTT,CSVEKAITDTQYF
-,TRBJ2-3,-,TRBV20-1,TGCAGTGCTAGCCGGGATACGCAGTATTTT,CSASRDTQYF
TRBD2,TRBJ2-1,-,TRBV5-6,TGTGCCAGCAGCTCGTCTAGCGGGGCCTACAATGAGCAGTTCTTC,CASSSSSGAYNEQFF
-,TRBJ2-7,-,TRBV13,TGTGCCAGCAGCTTTGGCGGGACAGACTACGAGCAGTACTTC,CASSFGGTDYEQYF
TRBD2,TRBJ2-2,-,TRBV7-3,TGTGCCAGCGGTAGGACTAGCGGGGCCCGGGAGCTGTTTTTT,CASGRTSGARELFF
TRBD1,TRBJ1-5,-,TRBV12-5,TGTGCTAGTGCTATGGTACTGTTTGGAAGGGGGCGAGACAATCAGCCCCAGCATTTT,CASAMVLFGRGRDNQPQHF
-,TRBJ2-7,-,TRBV4-2,TGTGCCAGCAGCCAAGGGGAAGGGGTGGGGTACGAGCAGTACTTC,CASSQGEGVGYEQYF
-,TRBJ1-2,few,TRBV28,TGTGCCAGCAGTCTCCGACTCTATGGCTACACCTTC,CASSLRLYGYTF
-,TRBJ2-5,-,TRBV30,TGTGCCTGGAGTGTAGGAATCCAGGGATGGGAGACCCAGTACTTC,CAWSVGIQGWETQYF
-,TRBJ2-5,few,TRBV6-5,TGTGCCAGCAGCCGAGGATTGGAGACCCAGTACTTC,CASSRGLETQYF
TRBD1,TRBJ2-7,-,TRBV2,TGTGCCAGCAGGCGGACAGGTTGGTCCTACGAGCAGTACTTC,CASRRTGWSYEQYF
TRBD1,TRBJ1-1,-,TRBV19,TGTGCCAGTATTCGACAGGGGGCCGGTGAAGCTTTCTTT,CASIRQGAGEAFF
TRBD1,TRBJ1-5,-,TRBV28,TGTGCCAGCAGTTTTAGATGGCAGGGGGGTAATCAGCCCCAGCATTTT,CASSFRWQGGNQPQHF
-,TRBJ2-3,-,TRBV2,TGTGCCTGCGTCCCGGGGGAGGAGGATACGCAGTATTTT,CACVPGEEDTQYF
TRBD1,TRBJ1-4,few,TRBV5-1,TGCGCCAGCAGCCTTGGACAGGCGGAAAAACTGTTTTTT,CASSLGQAEKLFF
TRBD1,TRBJ1-2,-,TRBV30,TGTGCCTCAACCACCGGGACAGGGCCCTCCTCTTATGGCTACACCTTC,CASTTGTGPSSYGYTF
-,TRBJ2-2,-,TRBV28,TGTGCCAGCAATAGATACCCGGCGAACACCGGGGAGCTGTTTTTT,CASNRYPANTGELFF
-,TRBJ2-3,-,TRBV4-3,TGCGCCAGCAGCCCCGGAGGATTGAAGACAGATACGCAGTATTTT,CASSPGGLKTDTQYF
-,TRBJ1-5,-,TRBV15,TGTGCCACCAGCAGAGGGGTGGGGGGAATCCAGCCCCAGCATTTT,CATSRGVGGIQPQHF
-,TRBJ1-2,once,TRBV6-1,TGTGCCACCCAGCGGGCCTCTAACTATGGCTACACCTTC,CATQRASNYGYTF
-,TRBJ1-3,-,TRBV9,TGTGCCAGCAGCGCCTCAAACACCATATATTTT,CASSASNTIYF
-,TRBJ1-2,-,TRBV29-1,TGCAGCGTTTGGCTGGTTACGACTTATGGCTACACCTTC,CSVWLVTTYGYTF
-,TRBJ1-2,-,TRBV5-1,TGCGCCAGCAGCCCGACAGGATTGTTTTACTATGGCTACACCTTC,CASSPTGLFYYGYTF
TRBD2,TRBJ2-5,-,TRBV4-1,TGCGCCAGCAGCCGACTAGCTGGCGAGACCCAGTACTTC,CASSRLAGETQYF
-,TRBJ2-5,-,TRBV4-1,TGCGCCAGCAGCCAAGGGGTAAGGGGCAAAGAGCAGTACTTC,CASSQGVRGKEQYF
-,TRBJ1-6,-,TRBV11-3,TGTGCCAGCAGCTCCCCCGGTTCATCACCCCTCCACTTT,CASSSPGSSPLHF
TRBD1,TRBJ2-7,-,TRBV6-1,TGTGCCAGCAGGGGACAGGGAGCCTACGAGCAGTACTTC,CASRGQGAYEQYF
-,TRBJ2-4,-,TRBV28,TGTGCCAGCAGTTTTGTGGAGGGTATAGCCAAAAACATTCAGTACTTC,CASSFVEGIAKNIQYF
-,TRBJ2-2,-,TRBV10-3,TGTGCCATCAGTGAGTCGCCCTTTGTGGGCCCTGGGACCGGGGAGCTGTTTTTT,CAISESPFVGPGTGELFF
TRBD1,TRBJ1-1,-,TRBV18,TGTGCCAGCTCACCATTGGGGACAGGTGGGACTGAAGCTTTCTTT,CASSPLGTGGTEAFF
TRBD1,TRBJ1-1,-,TRBV4-1,TGCGCCAGCAGCCCAGGAGACAGGGGTGAAGCTTTCTTT,CASSPGDRGEAFF
-,TRBJ2-3,-,TRBV5-1,TGCGCCAGCAGCCAAGGGGGTGTTACAGATACGCAGTATTTT,CASSQGGVTDTQYF
-,TRBJ2-1,once,TRBV5-1,TGCGCCAGCAGATCAGGGCTTGGGATTACTGATAATGAGCAGTTCTTC,CASRSGLGITDNEQFF
TRBD1,TRBJ1-2,-,TRBV7-2,TGTGCCAGCAGCTACCGACAGGGGACGGGCGGCTACACCTTC,CASSYRQGTGGYTF
TRBD2,TRBJ2-6,once,TRBV2,TGTGCCAGCAGTCAGCGGCTAGCGGGGGCGAAGAGTTTACGCTCTGGGGCCAACGTCCTGACTTTC,CASSQRLAGAKSLRSGANVLTF
-,TRBJ2-6,-,TRBV21-1,TGTGCCAGTAGGAGACCTGGGGCCAACGTCCTGACTTTC,CASRRPGANVLTF
-,TRBJ1-1,-,TRBV7-2,TGTGCCAGCAGCTTATCTGGGGGACCCTCAGGAGGGGCTTTCTTT,CASSLSGGPSGGAFF
TRBD2,TRBJ2-3,-,TRBV15,TGTGCCACCAGTTCTAGCGGGAGAACAGATACGCAGTATTTT,CATSSSGRTDTQYF
TRBD2,TRBJ2-7,-,TRBV6-5,TGTGCCAGCAGTAGAGCTAGCGGGGGGCGTCAGCAGTACTTC,CASSRASGGRQQYF
-,TRBJ2-7,-,TRBV6-1,TGTGCCAGCACCCGGGACACCTCCTACGAGCAGTACTTC,CASTRDTSYEQYF
TRBD2,TRBJ2-1,few,TRBV7-2,TGTGCCAGCAGCTCTACACGACTAGCGGTCTACAATGAGCAGTTCTTC,CASSSTRLAVYNEQFF
TRBD1,TRBJ2-7,-,TRBV2,TGTGCCAGCAGTGAACAGGGGGCTCTCTACGAGCAGTACTTC,CASSEQGALYEQYF
TRBD2,TRBJ2-2,-,TRBV6-1,TGTGCCCACGAGGAGCGGGGGGCAACGGGGGAGCTGTTTTTT,CAHEERGATGELFF
-,TRBJ2-1,-,TRBV10-3,TGTGCCATCAGTGTGAGCGGTTACAATGAGCAGTTCTTC,CAISVSGYNEQFF
-,TRBJ1-4,-,TRBV11-2,TGTGCCAGCAGCTCAGGGTCCTTCGAAAAACTGTTTTTT,CASSSGSFEKLFF
TRBD2,TRBJ2-1,-,TRBV19,TGTGCCAGTAGTCGGTTGGGACTACAATACAATGAGCAGTTCTTC,CASSRLGLQYNEQFF
TRBD2,TRBJ2-1,-,TRBV6-1,TGTGCCAGCAGTGGAATGACGGGAGGGTCGCAGTTCTTC,CASSGMTGGSQFF
-,TRBJ1-1,-,TRBV5-1,TGCGCCAGCAGTTCCGGACGGGGGGGGACTGAAGCTTTCTTT,CASSSGRGGTEAFF
-,TRBJ1-1,-,TRBV7-9,TGTGCCAGCAGCCCAGACACTGAAGCTTTCTTT,CASSPDTEAFF
-,TRBJ2-5,-,TRBV7-9,TGTGCCAGCAGCTTAGAGACAGGGACCCAGTACTTC,CASSLETGTQYF